A single sample is the source of the 10 T cell receptor beta chains below, sequenced in a study of blood T cell repertoires in COVID-19. Measured with immunoSEQ multiplex PCR; TCRdb has only the in-frame clones, and not every one. The sample lists 250,000 to 350,000 clones; roughly 90% were seen once. Sequences were obtained from peripheral blood. The receptors originated from a woman aged 60-75 years with acute or convalescent COVID-19.

V and J are TRBV11-3 and TRBJ2-7; no reliable D call. V lost 0 bases to trimming and J lost 0 bases, with 6 bases between them. Looked up from germline, CDR1 is SGHNT and CDR2 is YENEEA. This CDR3 spans 14 amino acids. The CDR3 sequence is CASSLDPSSYEQYF. The CDR3 nucleotides are TGTGCCAGCAGCTTAGATCCCAGCTCCTACGAGCAGTACTTC.

A few counts support this clone. This rearrangement joins TRBV14 to TRBJ2-1; TRBD2 is a possible D gene (6 bases). Between the trimmed V and J ends, which lost 3 bases and 12 bases, there was a span of 21 bases. The CDR3 is 15 amino acids. Germline V gene lookup returns CDR1 SGHDN and CDR2 FVKESK. The CDR3 region is CASSQTRGSLWVQFF. The CDR3 DNA is TGTGCCAGCAGCCAGACGCGGGGTAGCCTATGGGTGCAGTTCTTC.

This sequence joins TRBV27 and TRBJ1-5, with D possibly matching TRBD1 (6 bases). The V and J ends lost 3 bases and 5 bases respectively, with 14 bases between them. This CDR3 contains 15 residues. Looked up from germline, CDR1 is MNHEY and CDR2 is SMNVEV (reference sequence). The CDR3 is CASSFARAGDQPQHF. The CDR3 coding sequence is TGTGCCAGCAGTTTCGCCCGGGCAGGGGATCAGCCCCAGCATTTT.

This chain connects TRBV5-1 to TRBJ1-5; 9 nucleotides align to TRBD1. The CDR3 runs 16 residues. V lost 4 bases to trimming and J lost 5 bases; unmatched junction nucleotides: 10. CDR1 is SGHRS and CDR2 is YFSETQ in the germline V gene. The CDR3 loop reads CASSPGMDRGYQPQHF. CDR3 nucleotide sequence: TGCGCCAGCAGCCCCGGCATGGACAGGGGTTATCAGCCCCAGCATTTT.

The V and J genes are TRBV5-1 and TRBJ2-5; the match to TRBD2 covers 9 bases. V shed 2 bases, J shed 1 base, and the junction held 6 bases outside the gene matches. CDR3 length: 16 amino acids. Germline loops: CDR1 SGHRS, CDR2 YFSETQ. CDR3 amino acids: CASSLGLAGFQETQYF. Here the CDR3 DNA reads TGCGCCAGCAGCTTAGGGCTAGCGGGGTTCCAAGAGACCCAGTACTTC. Based on the CDR3 plus reference TRBV5-1 and TRBJ2-5, the full variable domain is KAGVTQTPRYLIKTRGQQVTLSCSPISGHRSVSWYQQTPGQGLQFLFEYFSETQRNKGNFPGRFSGRQFSNSRSEMNVSTLELGDSALYLCASSLGLAGFQETQYFGPGTRLLVL.

This chain links TRBV6-5 with TRBJ2-1; no reliable D call. Trimming left V 6 bases short and J 0 bases short, with 9 bases between. The CDR3 runs 14 residues. Germline CDR1 MNHEY, CDR2 SVGAGI. The CDR3 region is CASRALGSYNEQFF. In DNA form, the CDR3 reads TGTGCCAGCAGGGCCCTAGGCTCCTACAATGAGCAGTTCTTC.

This clone appeared a single time. The chain uses TRBV25-1 and TRBJ1-2, with D unresolved. The CDR3 is made up of 13 amino acids. V lost 5 bases, J lost 5 bases, and 12 bases lay in between. Germline CDR1 reads MGHDK; CDR2 reads SYGVNS. CDR3 loop: CASSSTGLYGYTF. In nucleotides, the CDR3 is TGTGCCAGCAGTTCTACGGGTCTTTATGGCTACACCTTC.

The CDR3 coding sequence is TGTGCCACCGGGGGTAGCGGGAGTACAGATACGCAGTATTTT. It translates to CATGGSGSTDTQYF. The chain carries TRBV10-3 and TRBJ2-3; 9 bases align to TRBD2. V gave up 10 bases and J gave up 3 bases; unmatched junction bases: 8. CDR3 size: 14 residues. Germline loops: CDR1 ENHRY, CDR2 SYGVKD.

The J gene is TRBJ2-7, the V gene TRBV11-2, with D possibly TRBD2 on 7 matching bases. The V end was cut by 3 bases, the J end by 6 bases, with 18 bases between. CDR1 and CDR2 from the germline V gene are SGHAT and FQNNGV. The CDR3 contains 15 residues. CDR3 DNA sequence: TGTGCCAGCAGCTTGGGAGGGGGAACAGGGTTCGAGCAGTACTTC. Amino acid sequence: CASSLGGGTGFEQYF.

The chain recombines TRBV6-2 or TRBV6-3 with TRBJ2-5, with 7 nucleotides matching TRBD2. Germline CDR1 is MNHEY and CDR2 is SVGEGT. This CDR3 comprises 17 residues. V was clipped by 2 bases and J by 5 bases; unmatched bases: 14. The CDR3 region has the DNA TGTGCCAGCAGTTACGCCCTGCGGGACTACTTATGGGAGACCCAGTACTTC. As protein: CASSYALRDYLWETQYF.